The clone carrying this T cell receptor (beta chain) was picked up a small number of times. What it recognizes is unknown. The data derive from a study of blood T cells in healthy people across ages. Study-wide findings and caveats: Calculation of diversity from one million T cells yielded estimates considered to be underestimates.

The sample, about 10 milliliters of peripheral blood, was drawn from each donor. Isolation of PBMCs gave at least 6 million cells per sample. Using a J-beta primer mix together with a sample-barcoded 5' primer, a second PCR was run for about 7 to 12 cycles. Every cDNA was tagged by a template-switch adaptor with 12 random nucleotides. TCRdb re-called the 5' RACE reads with MiXCR, one entry per CDR3 protein. The sample yields 1.5 million to 2 million distinct CDR3 sequences, 39% seen once. V shed 3 bases and J shed 3 bases, with 15 bases lying between them. This CDR3 is built from 15 residues. Germline V CDR1 and CDR2: SGHAT, FQNNGV.

The sequence was obtained from a human donor in good health. The genes are TRBV11-2 and TRBJ2-7, with D unresolved. The source material was blood. CDR3 coding DNA: TGTGCCAGCAGCTTGGTTGGTGCAGGCCACTACGAGCAGTACTTC. Protein sequence: CASSLVGAGHYEQYF. The whole variable domain, filled in from reference TRBV11-2 and TRBJ2-7, reads EAGVAQSPRYKIIEKRQSVAFWCNPISGHATLYWYQQILGQGPKLLIQFQNNGVVDDSQLPKDRFSAERLKGVDSTLKIQPAKLEDSAVYLCASSLVGAGHYEQYFGPGTRLTVT.